The T cell receptor beta chain under discussion was sequenced for a study of T cells in Graves' hyperthyroidism and ophthalmopathy. Findings and caveats of the study: Before onset, by a median of around 6.4 months, the model predicted ophthalmopathy.

As regards this clonotype: Antigen specificity is unknown.

The ends lost 3 bases at V and 6 bases at J; junction bases unmatched: 11. CDR1 and CDR2 (germline): SGHTA, FQGNSA. The CDR3 covers 16 residues. It was RNA transcripts that yielded the amplified TCR beta CDR3 regions. The TCR CDR3 was amplified in a first-round RT-PCR using the HTBI primer set. TCRdb re-analysed the multiplex PCR reads in MiXCR, keeping a single row per CDR3 protein. Of more than 500,000 distinct CDR3 sequences in the sample, 46% were seen once. Patients with uncontrolled infections, other autoimmune diseases, pregnancy or lactation were excluded. Orbital computed tomography, thyroid ultrasound, serum thyroxine and TRAb, and clinical symptoms together informed the diagnoses.

The sequence came from an adult woman with Graves' disease, either hyperthyroidism or ophthalmopathy (not recorded which). Sequencing input: peripheral blood or thyroid tissue (not recorded which). This chain uses TRBV7-2 with TRBJ1-5; 7 nucleotides line up with TRBD1. As DNA, the CDR3 is TGTGCCAGCAGCTTTCACGTCAGACAGGGAGTTCAGCCCCAGCATTTT. Encoded protein: CASSFHVRQGVQPQHF. Full variable domain (missing parts from reference TRBV7-2 and TRBJ1-5): GAGVSQSPSNKVTEKGKDVELRCDPISGHTALYWYRQSLGQGLEFLIYFQGNSAPDKSGLPSDRFSAERTGGSVSTLTIQRTQQEDSAVYLCASSFHVRQGVQPQHFGDGTRLSIL.